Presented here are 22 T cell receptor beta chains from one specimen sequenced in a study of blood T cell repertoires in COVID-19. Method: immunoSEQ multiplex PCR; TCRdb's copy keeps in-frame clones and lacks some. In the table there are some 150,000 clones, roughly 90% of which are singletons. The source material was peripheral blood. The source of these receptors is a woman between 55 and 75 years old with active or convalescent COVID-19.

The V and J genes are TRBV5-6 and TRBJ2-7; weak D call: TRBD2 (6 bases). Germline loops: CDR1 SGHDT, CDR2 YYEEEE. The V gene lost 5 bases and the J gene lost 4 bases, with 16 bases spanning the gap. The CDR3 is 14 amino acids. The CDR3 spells CASSMAGSYYEQYF. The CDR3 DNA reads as TGTGCCAGCAGTATGGCGGGGTCCTATTACGAGCAGTACTTC.

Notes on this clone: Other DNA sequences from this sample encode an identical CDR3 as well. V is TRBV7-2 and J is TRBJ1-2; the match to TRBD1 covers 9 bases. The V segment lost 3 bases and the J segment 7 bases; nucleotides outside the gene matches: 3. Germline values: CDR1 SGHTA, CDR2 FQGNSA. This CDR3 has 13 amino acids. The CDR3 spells CASSFGQGTGYTF. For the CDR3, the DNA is TGTGCCAGCAGCTTCGGACAGGGGACTGGCTACACCTTC.

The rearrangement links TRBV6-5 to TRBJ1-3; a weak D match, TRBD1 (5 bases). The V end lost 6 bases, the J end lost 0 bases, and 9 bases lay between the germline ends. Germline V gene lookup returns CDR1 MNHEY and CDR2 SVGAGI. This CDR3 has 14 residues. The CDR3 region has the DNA TGTGCCAGCAGACAGGCATTCTCTGGAAACACCATATATTTT. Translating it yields CASRQAFSGNTIYF.

Here the CDR3 DNA reads TGTGCCAGCAGCTTACATGGGACAGTGAGTGGGGAGCTGTTTTTT. This encodes CASSLHGTVSGELFF. The rearrangement joins TRBV7-2 to TRBJ2-2; TRBD1 matches at 7 bases. V dropped 2 bases and J dropped 8; count of bases not matched to a gene: 8. The CDR3 length is 15 residues. Germline values: CDR1 SGHTA, CDR2 FQGNSA.

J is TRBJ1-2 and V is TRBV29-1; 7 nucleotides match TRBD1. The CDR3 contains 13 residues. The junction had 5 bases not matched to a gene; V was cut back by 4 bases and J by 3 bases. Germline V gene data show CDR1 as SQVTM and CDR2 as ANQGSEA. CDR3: CSVGTGADYGYTF. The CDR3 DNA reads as TGCAGCGTTGGAACAGGGGCAGACTATGGCTACACCTTC.

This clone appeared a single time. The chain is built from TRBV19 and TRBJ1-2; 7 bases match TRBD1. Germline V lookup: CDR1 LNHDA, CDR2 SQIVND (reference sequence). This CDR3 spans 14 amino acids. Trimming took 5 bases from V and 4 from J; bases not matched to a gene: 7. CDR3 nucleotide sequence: TGTGCCAGTAGTCCGCGGACAGGCCCCTATGGCTACACCTTC. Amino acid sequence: CASSPRTGPYGYTF.

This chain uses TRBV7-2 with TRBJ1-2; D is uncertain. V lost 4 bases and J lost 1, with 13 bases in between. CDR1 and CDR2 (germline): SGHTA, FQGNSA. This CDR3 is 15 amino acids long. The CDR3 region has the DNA TGTGCCAGCAGCTCTTCTGGGCGAGATAACTATGGCTACACCTTC. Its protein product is CASSSSGRDNYGYTF.

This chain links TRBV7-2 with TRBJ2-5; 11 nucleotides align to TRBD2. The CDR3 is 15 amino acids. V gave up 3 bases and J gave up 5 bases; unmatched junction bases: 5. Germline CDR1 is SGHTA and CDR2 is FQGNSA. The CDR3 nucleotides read TGTGCCAGCAGCTTTAGCGGGGGGGCCTGGGAGACCCAGTACTTC. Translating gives CASSFSGGAWETQYF.

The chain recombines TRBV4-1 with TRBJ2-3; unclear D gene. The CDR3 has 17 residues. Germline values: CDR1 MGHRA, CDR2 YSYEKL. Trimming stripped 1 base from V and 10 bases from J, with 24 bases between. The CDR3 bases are TGCGCCAGCAGCCAAGCTACCCTCTCAGGTGGCACATACGCGCAGTATTTT. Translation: CASSQATLSGGTYAQYF.

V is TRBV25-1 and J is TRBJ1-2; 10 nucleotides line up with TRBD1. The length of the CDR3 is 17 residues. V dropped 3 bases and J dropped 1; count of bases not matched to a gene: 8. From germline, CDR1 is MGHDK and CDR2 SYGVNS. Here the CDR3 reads CASSDRDRGFSNYGYTF. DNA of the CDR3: TGTGCCAGCAGTGACCGGGACAGGGGATTCAGTAACTATGGCTACACCTTC.

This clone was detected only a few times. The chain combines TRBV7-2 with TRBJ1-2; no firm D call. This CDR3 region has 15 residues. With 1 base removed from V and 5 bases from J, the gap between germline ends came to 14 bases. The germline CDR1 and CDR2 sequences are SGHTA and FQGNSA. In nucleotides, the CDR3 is TGTGCCAGCAGCTTAGGGTCAAAATCGGGGTATGGCTACACCTTC. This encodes CASSLGSKSGYGYTF. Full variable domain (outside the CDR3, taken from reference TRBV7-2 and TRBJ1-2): GAGVSQSPSNKVTEKGKDVELRCDPISGHTALYWYRQSLGQGLEFLIYFQGNSAPDKSGLPSDRFSAERTGGSVSTLTIQRTQQEDSAVYLCASSLGSKSGYGYTFGSGTRLTVV.

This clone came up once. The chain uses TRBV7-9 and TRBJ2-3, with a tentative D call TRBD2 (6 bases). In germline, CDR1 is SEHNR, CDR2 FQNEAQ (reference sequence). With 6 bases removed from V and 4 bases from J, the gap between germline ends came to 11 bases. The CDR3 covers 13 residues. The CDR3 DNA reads TGTGCCAGCAGTCCGGGGGTGGCAGATACGCAGTATTTT. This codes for CASSPGVADTQYF. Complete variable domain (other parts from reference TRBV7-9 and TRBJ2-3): DTGVSQNPRHKITKRGQNVTFRCDPISEHNRLYWYRQTLGQGPEFLTYFQNEAQLEKSRLLSDRFSAERPKGSFSTLEIQRTEQGDSAMYLCASSPGVADTQYFGPGTRLTVL.

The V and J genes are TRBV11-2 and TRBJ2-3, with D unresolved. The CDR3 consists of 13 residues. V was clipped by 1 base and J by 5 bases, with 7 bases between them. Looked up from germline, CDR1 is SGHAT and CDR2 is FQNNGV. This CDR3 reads CASSLGAGDTQYF. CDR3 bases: TGTGCCAGCAGCTTAGGAGCCGGAGATACGCAGTATTTT. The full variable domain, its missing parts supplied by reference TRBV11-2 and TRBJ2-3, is EAGVAQSPRYKIIEKRQSVAFWCNPISGHATLYWYQQILGQGPKLLIQFQNNGVVDDSQLPKDRFSAERLKGVDSTLKIQPAKLEDSAVYLCASSLGAGDTQYFGPGTRLTVL.

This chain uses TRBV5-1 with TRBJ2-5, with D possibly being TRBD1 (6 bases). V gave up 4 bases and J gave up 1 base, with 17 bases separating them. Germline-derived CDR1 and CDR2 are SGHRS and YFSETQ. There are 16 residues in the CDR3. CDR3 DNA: TGCGCCAGCAGCCAACAGGGAGAGTCCTTCCAAGAGACCCAGTACTTC. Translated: CASSQQGESFQETQYF.

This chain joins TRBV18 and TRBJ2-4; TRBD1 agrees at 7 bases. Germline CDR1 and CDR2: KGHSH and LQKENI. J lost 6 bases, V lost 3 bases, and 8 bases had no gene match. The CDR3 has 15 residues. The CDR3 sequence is CASSPQGVQGNIQYF. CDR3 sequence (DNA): TGTGCCAGCTCACCCCAGGGGGTTCAGGGAAACATTCAGTACTTC.

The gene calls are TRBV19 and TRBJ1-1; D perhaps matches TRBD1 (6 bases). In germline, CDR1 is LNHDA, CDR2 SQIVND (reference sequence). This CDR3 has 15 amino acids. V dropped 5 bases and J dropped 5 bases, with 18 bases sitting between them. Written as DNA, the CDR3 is TGTGCCAGTAGTGCCCTGACAGGCCTGGGGACTGAAGCTTTCTTT. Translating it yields CASSALTGLGTEAFF.

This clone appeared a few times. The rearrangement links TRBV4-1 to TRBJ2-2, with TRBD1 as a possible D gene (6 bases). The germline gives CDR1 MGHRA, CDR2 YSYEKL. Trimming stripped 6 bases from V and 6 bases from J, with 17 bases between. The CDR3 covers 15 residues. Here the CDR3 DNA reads TGCGCCAGCAGACGCACCGGGACACCGGCCGGGGAGCTGTTTTTT. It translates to CASRRTGTPAGELFF.

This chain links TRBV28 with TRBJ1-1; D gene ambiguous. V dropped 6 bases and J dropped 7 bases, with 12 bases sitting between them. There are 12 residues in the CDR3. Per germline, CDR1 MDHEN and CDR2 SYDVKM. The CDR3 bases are TGTGCCAGCAGCTCAACAACCCTTGAAGCTTTCTTT. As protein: CASSSTTLEAFF.

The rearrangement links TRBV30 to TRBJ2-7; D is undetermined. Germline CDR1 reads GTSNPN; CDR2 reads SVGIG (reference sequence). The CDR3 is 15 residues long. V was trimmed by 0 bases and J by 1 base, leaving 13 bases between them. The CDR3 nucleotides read TGTGCCTGGAGTGTAAAGAGTGGCGGTTCCTACGAGCAGTACTTC. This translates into CAWSVKSGGSYEQYF.

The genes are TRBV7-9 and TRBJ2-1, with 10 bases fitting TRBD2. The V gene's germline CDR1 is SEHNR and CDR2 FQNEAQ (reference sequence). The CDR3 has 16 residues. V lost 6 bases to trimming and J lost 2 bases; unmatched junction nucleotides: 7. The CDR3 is CASRSKAGGTYNEQFF. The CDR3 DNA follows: TGTGCCAGCAGATCCAAAGCGGGGGGGACCTACAATGAGCAGTTCTTC. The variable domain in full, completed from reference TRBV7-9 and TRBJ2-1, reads DTGVSQNPRHKITKRGQNVTFRCDPISEHNRLYWYRQTLGQGPEFLTYFQNEAQLEKSRLLSDRFSAERPKGSFSTLEIQRTEQGDSAMYLCASRSKAGGTYNEQFFGPGTRLTVL.

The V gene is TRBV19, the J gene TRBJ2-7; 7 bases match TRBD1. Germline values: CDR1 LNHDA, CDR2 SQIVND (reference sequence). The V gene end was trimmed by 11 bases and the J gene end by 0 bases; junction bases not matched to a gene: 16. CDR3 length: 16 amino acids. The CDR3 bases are TGTGCCTCTAAGGGGGCGACGACTTCTAGCTCCTACGAGCAGTACTTC. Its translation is CASKGATTSSSYEQYF.

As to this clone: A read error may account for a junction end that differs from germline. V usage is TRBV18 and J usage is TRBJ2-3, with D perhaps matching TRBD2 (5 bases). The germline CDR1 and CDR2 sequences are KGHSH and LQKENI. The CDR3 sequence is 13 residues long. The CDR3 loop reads CASQAPSTDTQYF. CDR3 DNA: TGTGCCAGTCAGGCACCTAGCACGGATACGCAGTATTTT.